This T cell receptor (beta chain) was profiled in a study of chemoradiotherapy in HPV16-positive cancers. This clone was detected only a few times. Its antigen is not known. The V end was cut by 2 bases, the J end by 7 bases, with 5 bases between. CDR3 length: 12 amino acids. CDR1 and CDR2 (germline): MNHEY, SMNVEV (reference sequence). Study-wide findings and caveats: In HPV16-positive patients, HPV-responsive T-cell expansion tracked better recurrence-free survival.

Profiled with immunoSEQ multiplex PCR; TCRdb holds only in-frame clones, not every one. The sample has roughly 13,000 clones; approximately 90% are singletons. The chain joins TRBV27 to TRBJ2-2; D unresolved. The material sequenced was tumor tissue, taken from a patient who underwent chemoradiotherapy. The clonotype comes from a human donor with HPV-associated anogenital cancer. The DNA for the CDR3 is TGTGCCAGCAGTTTAGGGATCGGGGAGCTGTTTTTT. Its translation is CASSLGIGELFF.